The 25 T cell receptor beta chains in this list originate from one sample, sequenced in a study of post-analysis software for immune sequencing data. Whole-study results and caveats: In patients, a few TRBV segments were more frequent than in controls, with TRBV5-6, TRBV5-1 and TRBV20-1 among them.

Presence of unique molecular identifiers characterized the TCR beta cDNA libraries. Each CDR3 protein gets one entry after TCRdb re-called the PCR reads with MiXCR. The data show about 820,000 distinct CDR3 sequences, 53% seen once. Their antigens remain unidentified. The sequencing input was blood. Receptor source: a girl aged 10 to 17 with multiple sclerosis.

The V call is TRBV7-2, the J call TRBJ1-2; 9 nucleotides match TRBD1. Trimming removed 2 bases from V and 7 bases from J; junction bases left unmatched: 5. CDR3 length: 14 residues. The V gene's germline CDR1 is SGHTA and CDR2 FQGNSA. CDR3 coding DNA: TGTGCCAGCAGCTTAAAACAGGGGGCGCTTGGCTACACCTTC. It specifies CASSLKQGALGYTF.

This chain connects TRBV29-1 to TRBJ1-5; weak D call: TRBD1 (5 bases). The V gene lost 7 bases and the J gene lost 0 bases, with 16 bases spanning the gap. The CDR3 consists of 15 residues. In germline, CDR1 is SQVTM, CDR2 ANQGSEA. CDR3: CSAGWGPTSNQPQHF. The CDR3 DNA sequence: TGCAGCGCTGGATGGGGACCGACTAGCAATCAGCCCCAGCATTTT.

Only a few counts were recorded for this clonotype. The rearrangement uses TRBV29-1 and TRBJ2-5; no clear D gene. The CDR3 runs to 11 residues. V was shortened by 2 bases and J by 4 bases, with 5 bases between the two germline ends. Germline V gives CDR1 SQVTM, CDR2 ANQGSEA. The CDR3: CSVEWRETQYF. Written as DNA, the CDR3 is TGCAGCGTTGAATGGAGAGAGACCCAGTACTTC.

This clonotype was found many times. The chain recombines TRBV29-1 with TRBJ2-5, with TRBD1 matching over 8 bases. The CDR3 totals 12 residues. Germline loops: CDR1 SQVTM, CDR2 ANQGSEA. V lost 7 bases and J lost 5; bases outside the gene matches: 6. The DNA for the CDR3 is TGCAGCGCCGACAGGGGCAGGGAGACCCAGTACTTC. Amino acid sequence: CSADRGRETQYF.

In this sample, this clonotype turned up once. The chain uses TRBV29-1 and TRBJ2-4, with D tentatively TRBD1 (6 bases). Germline V gives CDR1 SQVTM, CDR2 ANQGSEA. V gave up 4 bases and J gave up 0 bases, with 10 bases separating them. This CDR3 contains 14 residues. The CDR3 reads CSVGGHLAKNIQYF. CDR3 sequence (DNA): TGCAGCGTTGGGGGACACCTAGCCAAAAACATTCAGTACTTC.

The genes are TRBV20-1 and TRBJ2-7, with 13 nucleotides matching TRBD2. The V and J ends lost 4 bases and 0 bases, in that order; junction bases with no gene match: 9. In germline, CDR1 is DFQATT, CDR2 SNEGSKA (reference sequence). The CDR3 runs to 17 residues. The CDR3 region is CSATGIGLAGVSYEQYF. The CDR3 DNA reads as TGCAGTGCTACGGGGATAGGACTAGCGGGAGTCTCCTACGAGCAGTACTTC.

This clonotype appeared a few times. The gene calls are TRBV20-1 and TRBJ2-1, with D perhaps matching TRBD2 (6 bases). CDR3 length: 13 amino acids. Trimming removed 4 bases from V and 7 bases from J, with 14 bases in between. Per germline, CDR1 DFQATT and CDR2 SNEGSKA (reference sequence). In nucleotides, the CDR3 is TGCAGTGCTACATACCCTGGGGGGAATGAGCAGTTCTTC. It is translated as CSATYPGGNEQFF.

CDR3 residues: CASSLSPWREVSYEQYF. As DNA, the CDR3 is TGTGCCAGCAGTTTGAGCCCTTGGCGGGAAGTCTCCTACGAGCAGTACTTC. The rearrangement links TRBV12-3 or TRBV12-4 to TRBJ2-7, with a tentative D call TRBD2 (6 bases). This CDR3 is built from 17 residues. V lost 3 bases to trimming and J lost 0 bases, with 18 bases between them.

The chain uses TRBV5-1 and TRBJ2-1; TRBD2 matches at 9 bases. In germline, CDR1 is SGHRS, CDR2 YFSETQ. V lost 1 base and J lost 2; bases outside the gene matches: 7. The CDR3 sequence is 17 residues long. The CDR3 DNA is TGCGCCAGCAGCTTGTCCCCCCGCGGGGGGGCCTACAATGAGCAGTTCTTC. Residues: CASSLSPRGGAYNEQFF.

On this clonotype itself: Germline is not matched at one junction end, which may reflect a read error. The rearrangement uses TRBV20-1 and TRBJ2-7; no reliable D call. Matching the DNA end better, TRBJ2-5 makes the J call doubtful. This CDR3 comprises 12 residues. Germline lookup yields CDR1 DFQATT and CDR2 SNEGSKA (reference sequence). For the CDR3, the DNA is TGCAGTGCCAGAGGTAGTTTGGAGACCCAGTACTTC. Translated, it gives CSARGSLETQYF.

This sequence joins TRBV10-3 and TRBJ1-1, with 8 bases aligning to TRBD1. The trim removed 5 bases at V and 4 bases at J, leaving 3 bases unmatched. The germline V gene has CDR1 ENHRY and CDR2 SYGVKD. There are 13 residues in the CDR3. The CDR3 loop is CAISPDRGTEAFF. The CDR3 coding sequence is TGTGCCATCAGTCCTGACAGGGGCACTGAAGCTTTCTTT.

J is TRBJ2-1 and V is TRBV20-1; TRBD2 agrees at 9 bases. Germline V lookup: CDR1 DFQATT, CDR2 SNEGSKA (reference sequence). The CDR3 consists of 14 residues. The ends lost 2 bases at V and 4 bases at J; junction bases unmatched: 3. CDR3 nucleotides: TGCAGTGCTAGAAATAGCGGGAGTTACAATGAGCAGTTCTTC. Protein product: CSARNSGSYNEQFF.

The CDR3 loop reads CASSLTGRSQETQYF. The CDR3 coding sequence is TGTGCCAGCAGCTTAACGGGACGGAGCCAAGAGACCCAGTACTTC. The chain is built from TRBV7-3 and TRBJ2-5; D tentatively fits TRBD1 or TRBD2 (5 bases each). The CDR3 runs to 15 residues. Germline-derived CDR1 and CDR2 are SGHTA and FQGTGA. V dropped 0 bases and J dropped 1 base, with 9 bases sitting between them. The whole variable domain, filled in from reference TRBV7-3 and TRBJ2-5, reads GAGVSQTPSNKVTEKGKYVELRCDPISGHTALYWYRQSLGQGPEFLIYFQGTGAADDSGLPNDRFFAVRPEGSVSTLKIQRTERGDSAVYLCASSLTGRSQETQYFGPGTRLLVL.

In nucleotides, the CDR3 is TGCGCCAGCAGCCAAGATTTGGGGGGGTCTGCCGAGCAGTACTTC. Protein product: CASSQDLGGSAEQYF. The chain employs TRBV4-1 and TRBJ2-7, with TRBD2 matching 7 bases. CDR3 length equals 15 residues. J was trimmed by 6 bases and V by 0 bases; bases with no gene match: 8. Germline CDR1 reads MGHRA; CDR2 reads YSYEKL.

This clonotype turned up a few times. J is TRBJ2-7 and V is TRBV7-2; TRBD2 matches at 12 bases. The J call may be wrong; the DNA end is better matched by TRBJ2-5. Germline assignment: CDR1 SGHTA and CDR2 FQGNSA. The CDR3 contains 17 residues. CDR3 nucleotides: TGTGCCAGCAGCTTACACCCTAGCGGGGGGGCCTTGGAGACCCAGTACTTC. Encoded protein: CASSLHPSGGALETQYF.

The V gene is TRBV4-1, the J gene TRBJ1-1; D is undetermined. Looked up from germline, CDR1 is MGHRA and CDR2 is YSYEKL. The CDR3 has 12 amino acids. V lost 1 base to trimming and J lost 5 bases, with 5 bases between them. The CDR3 loop is CASSQVWTEAFF. The CDR3 nucleotides read TGCGCCAGCAGCCAAGTATGGACTGAAGCTTTCTTT.

The CDR3 region has the DNA TGTGCCAGCAGCATGAGACTCCAAGAGACCCAGTACTTC. Translated: CASSMRLQETQYF. The chain links TRBV7-6 to TRBJ2-5; no clear D. This CDR3 comprises 13 residues. The germline gives CDR1 SGHVS, CDR2 FNYEAQ. With 5 bases removed from V and 1 base from J, the gap between germline ends came to 8 bases.

The chain uses TRBV21-1 and TRBJ2-5; the D call in the table, TRBD2, was not verified against the DNA. TRBV21-1 is tagged as a pseudogene. This CDR3 region has 18 residues. CDR3 amino acids: CASIKWIPGGSGRETQYF. Here the CDR3 DNA reads TGTGCCAGCATCAAATGGATACCCGGTGGCAGCGGGAGAGAGACCCAGTACTTC.

CDR3 amino acids: CSAAEWYEQYF. The CDR3 DNA reads TGCAGCGCCGCGGAGTGGTACGAGCAGTACTTC. V and J are TRBV29-1 and TRBJ2-7; D gene uncertain. The CDR3 sequence is 11 residues long. Germline V CDR1 and CDR2: SQVTM, ANQGSEA. Trimming left V 7 bases short and J 4 bases short, with 11 bases between.

V is TRBV5-1 and J is TRBJ1-1, with 8 bases lining up with TRBD1. Germline V gives CDR1 SGHRS, CDR2 YFSETQ. The ends lost 3 bases at V and 6 bases at J; junction bases unmatched: 4. The CDR3 loop spans 13 amino acids. DNA of the CDR3: TGCGCCAGCAGCTGGGACAGGCCTCCTGAAGCTTTCTTT. This sequence encodes CASSWDRPPEAFF.

This clonotype was detected only a few times. This chain connects TRBV7-2 to TRBJ1-2; 7 bases are shared with TRBD1. CDR1 is SGHTA, CDR2 FQGNSA, per germline. This CDR3 is 15 amino acids long. V lost 0 bases, J lost 4 bases, and 5 bases stayed unmatched. CDR3 bases: TGTGCCAGCAGCTTAGCATGGGACAGCCTCTATGGCTACACCTTC. Translation gives CASSLAWDSLYGYTF.

The chain has TRBV20-1 and TRBJ2-1; 7 nucleotides agree with TRBD2. The V gene's germline CDR1 is DFQATT and CDR2 SNEGSKA (reference sequence). With 1 base clipped from V and 2 bases from J, the junction kept 5 bases outside the gene matches. The CDR3 is 15 residues long. CDR3 region: CSARVRAGAYNEQFF. The CDR3 DNA follows: TGCAGTGCTAGAGTTCGTGCGGGAGCCTACAATGAGCAGTTCTTC.

CDR3 nucleotide sequence: TGTGCCAGCAGACGGGGCAGGGGGCACTATGGCTACACCTTC. This sequence encodes CASRRGRGHYGYTF. The chain links TRBV6-5 to TRBJ1-2; 8 nucleotides line up with TRBD1. This CDR3 is 14 amino acids long. Trimming took 6 bases from V and 3 from J; bases not matched to a gene: 6. Germline CDR1 reads MNHEY; CDR2 reads SVGAGI.

V is TRBV29-1 and J is TRBJ1-3; D remains unclear. Per the germline V gene, CDR1 is SQVTM and CDR2 is ANQGSEA. CDR3 size: 14 residues. Trimming pared 7 bases from V and 0 bases from J, leaving 13 bases between. The CDR3 nucleotides are TGCAGCGCCGGGGAGCGGGTCTCTGGAAACACCATATATTTT. Its protein product is CSAGERVSGNTIYF.

The chain couples TRBV5-6 to TRBJ2-1; TRBD2 matches 8 bases. The germline V gene encodes CDR1 SGHDT and CDR2 YYEEEE. The CDR3 covers 17 residues. Losses at the gene ends were 0 bases for V and 7 bases for J; bases not matched to a gene: 12. CDR3 sequence reads: CASSLAPGLGASNEQFF. As DNA, the CDR3 is TGTGCCAGCAGCTTGGCTCCGGGACTAGGGGCTTCGAATGAGCAGTTCTTC.